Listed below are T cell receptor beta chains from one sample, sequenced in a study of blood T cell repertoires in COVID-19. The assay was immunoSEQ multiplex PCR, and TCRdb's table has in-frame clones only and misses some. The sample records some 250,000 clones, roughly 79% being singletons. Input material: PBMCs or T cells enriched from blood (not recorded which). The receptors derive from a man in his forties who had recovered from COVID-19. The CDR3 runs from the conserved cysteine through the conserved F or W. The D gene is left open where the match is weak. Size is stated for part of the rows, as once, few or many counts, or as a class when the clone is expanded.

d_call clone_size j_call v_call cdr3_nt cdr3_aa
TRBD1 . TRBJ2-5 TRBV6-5 TGTGCCAGCAGGGTGGACAGGGACCAAGAGACCCAGTACTTC CASRVDRDQETQYF
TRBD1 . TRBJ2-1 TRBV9 TGTGCCAGCAGCGCCGAGTGGGGGACAGGGGAGGTGTGGCAGTTCTTC CASSAEWGTGEVWQFF
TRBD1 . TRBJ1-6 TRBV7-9 TGTGCCAGCAGCTCCCTGACAGGGGGATATTCACCCCTCCACTTT CASSSLTGGYSPLHF
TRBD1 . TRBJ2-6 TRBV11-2 TGTGCCAGCAGCCGTGGGACAGCAAACTCTGGGGCCAACGTCCTGACTTTC CASSRGTANSGANVLTF
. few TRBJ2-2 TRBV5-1 TGCGCCAGCAGCTTGGGGGGGGCGAACACCGGGGAGCTGTTTTTT CASSLGGANTGELFF
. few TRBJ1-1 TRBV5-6 TGTGCCAGCAGCTTGGTTAACCGCGGGACTGAAGCTTTCTTT CASSLVNRGTEAFF
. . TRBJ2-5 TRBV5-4 TGTGCCAGCAGCTTGGAACTAGTCCGGGAGACCCAGTACTTC CASSLELVRETQYF
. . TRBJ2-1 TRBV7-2 TGTGCCAGCAGCTTATTCGGTGTACAGACCTACAATGAGCAGTTCTTC CASSLFGVQTYNEQFF
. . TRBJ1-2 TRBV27 TGTGCCAGCAGTTTACGGCAGGCCGGTTGGGGCTACACCTTC CASSLRQAGWGYTF
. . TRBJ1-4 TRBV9 TGTGCCAGCAGCGTAGGATCCCCCTGGCAGTCTAATGAAAAACTGTTTTTT CASSVGSPWQSNEKLFF
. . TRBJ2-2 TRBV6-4 TGTGCCAGCAGAGCCCGGGACACCGGGGAGCTGTTTTTT CASRARDTGELFF
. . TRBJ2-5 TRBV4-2 TGTGCCAGCAGCCAACGGGGGGCAGGGGAGACCCAGTACTTC CASSQRGAGETQYF
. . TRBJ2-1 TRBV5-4 TGTGCCAGCAGCTTCCCAAGGAGCGGGCCTTACAATGAGCAGTTCTTC CASSFPRSGPYNEQFF
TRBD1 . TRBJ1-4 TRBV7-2 TGTGCCAGCAGCTTAGGACAGGGAGTGAAACTGTTTTTT CASSLGQGVKLFF
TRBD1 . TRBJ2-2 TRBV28 TGTGCCAGCAGTCGGACAGGGGAGAACACCGGGGAGCTGTTTTTT CASSRTGENTGELFF
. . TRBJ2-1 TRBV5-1 TGCGCCAGCAGCCCGCGGTCGGGGGAAGGTGAGAATGAGCAGTTCTTC CASSPRSGEGENEQFF
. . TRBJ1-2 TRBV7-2 TGTGCCAGCAGCCCCCGACAGGTCCAGCTTTATGGCTACACCTTC CASSPRQVQLYGYTF
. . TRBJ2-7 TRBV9 TGTGCCAGCAGCGTACAGGAATGGGACGAGCAGTACTTC CASSVQEWDEQYF
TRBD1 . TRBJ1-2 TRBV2 TGTGCCAGCATACGACAGGGTGCGGGAGGCTACACCTTC CASIRQGAGGYTF
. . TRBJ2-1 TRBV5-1 TGCGCCAGCAGCCCCGAAGGGGACTCCTACAATGAGCAGTTCTTC CASSPEGDSYNEQFF
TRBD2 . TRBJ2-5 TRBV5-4 TGTGCCAGCAGCCCGGGGGGGGCTAGCGGCCAAGAGACCCAGTACTTC CASSPGGASGQETQYF
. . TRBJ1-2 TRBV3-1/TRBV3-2 TGTGCCAGCAGCCAAGATTTGGGCGACTATGGCTACACCTTC CASSQDLGDYGYTF
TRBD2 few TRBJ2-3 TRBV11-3 TGTGCCAGCAGCCCGGGTCTGCCCGGGAGGGGTACGCAGTATTTT CASSPGLPGRGTQYF
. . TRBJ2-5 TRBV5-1 TGCGCCAGCAGCTTTCAGGTCCAAGAGACCCAGTACTTC CASSFQVQETQYF
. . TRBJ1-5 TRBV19 TGTGCCAGTAGTATTAGACAGGCCAATCAGCCCCAGCATTTT CASSIRQANQPQHF
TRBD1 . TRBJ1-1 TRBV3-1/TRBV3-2 TGTGCCAGCAGCCCGAGTTTAGACAGGGGAGCTTTCTTT CASSPSLDRGAFF
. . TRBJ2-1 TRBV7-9 TGTGCCAGCTTGGGGGGGCATGTAGGGCCCGAGCAGTTCTTC CASLGGHVGPEQFF
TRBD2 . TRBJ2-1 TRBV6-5 TGTGCCACCCATCCTAGCGGGGGGGGCGGTGAGCAGTTCTTC CATHPSGGGGEQFF
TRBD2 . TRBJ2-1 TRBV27 TGTGCCAGCAGTGTGCTAGCGGGAAGCTCCTACAATGAGCAGTTCTTC CASSVLAGSSYNEQFF
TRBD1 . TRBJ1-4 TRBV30 TGTGCCTGGGAAGGGACAGGGAAAGAAAAACTGTTTTTT CAWEGTGKEKLFF
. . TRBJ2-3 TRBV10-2 TGCGCCAGCAGTGAGTTTCCCCCGGATACGCAGTATTTT CASSEFPPDTQYF
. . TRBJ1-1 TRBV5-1 TGCGCCAGCAGCGCAGGGGAGTTCACTGAAGCTTTCTTT CASSAGEFTEAFF
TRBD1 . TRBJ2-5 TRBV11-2 TGTGCCAGCACCTTTTCGGGACAGGGGTTTAAGGAGACCCAGTACTTC CASTFSGQGFKETQYF
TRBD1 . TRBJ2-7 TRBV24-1 TGTGCCACCAGTGATAGGACAGGGAACACCCACGAGCAGTACTTC CATSDRTGNTHEQYF
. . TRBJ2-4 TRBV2 TGTGCCAGCAGTGATTATCAAGGAGACATTCAGTACTTC CASSDYQGDIQYF
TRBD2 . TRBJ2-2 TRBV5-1 TGCGCCAGCAGCCCGGGACTAGCGCTGAACACCGGGGAGCTGTTTTTT CASSPGLALNTGELFF
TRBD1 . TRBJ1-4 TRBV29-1 TGCAGCGTTTCTCCACGACAGGGTTGGGAAAAACTGTTTTTT CSVSPRQGWEKLFF
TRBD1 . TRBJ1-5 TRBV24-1 TGTGCCACCAGTGATGGGGACAGGGGGAACCAGCCCCAGCATTTT CATSDGDRGNQPQHF
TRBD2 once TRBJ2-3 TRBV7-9 TGTGCCAGCAGCCCCCGACTAGCGGGCACAGATACGCAGTATTTT CASSPRLAGTDTQYF